This entry lists 31 T cell receptor beta chains sequenced from one sample in a study of low-dose radiotherapy and immunotherapy resistance in tumors (dated by TCRdb to 2021 to 2024). Sequencer: Illumina MiniSeq. First-strand cDNA was synthesized with Superscript III and a set of TRAV- and TRBV-specific primers, covering both TCRalpha and TCRbeta chains. TCRs were amplified with Phusion for 20 PCR cycles, with a constant-region primer paired with the adapter attached to the V primers. The raw public reads went through TCRdb reprocessing: fastp at Q25, MiXCR clone calling, in-frame beta chains kept. Duplicate CDR3 protein sequences are folded into a single record with the most common DNA and genes. The table for this sample lists nearly 95,000 distinct CDR3 sequences; 9.4% of them were counted only once. Around 1% of the sample rests with the top ten. Explained via the paper, the time point label denotes: before trial treatment.

The sequenced sample was PBMCs, obtained before treatment. Source of these receptors: a male donor with prostate cancer.

This clonotype was seen ten or more times. V usage is TRBV5-4 and J usage is TRBJ2-5; D call uncertain. Germline V CDR1 and CDR2: SGHNT, YYREEE (reference sequence). The CDR3 contains 14 residues. V shed 0 bases and J shed 2 bases, with 8 bases lying between them. The CDR3 here is CASSLALGQETQYF. Written as DNA, the CDR3 is TGTGCCAGCAGCTTGGCCTTGGGGCAAGAGACCCAGTACTTC.

This clonotype was recorded many times. This rearrangement joins TRBV7-2 to TRBJ2-7; D unclear. This CDR3 contains 12 residues. Per germline, CDR1 SGHTA and CDR2 FQGNSA. V lost 4 bases and J 4 bases, leaving 8 bases between the germline ends. The CDR3 region has the DNA TGTGCCAGCAGCTGGTCACCGTACGAGCAGTACTTC. Protein: CASSWSPYEQYF.

Many counts were recorded for this clonotype. The CDR3 protein is CASSLPRDMGQPQHF. CDR3 bases: TGTGCCAGCAGTTTACCCAGGGACATGGGTCAGCCCCAGCATTTT. The chain employs TRBV28 and TRBJ1-5, with a possible D match to TRBD1 (6 bases). V shed 2 bases and J shed 6 bases, with 14 bases lying between them. There are 15 residues in the CDR3. Germline CDR1 MDHEN, CDR2 SYDVKM.

This clonotype was observed many times. This CDR3 is CATEGPTGELFF. In DNA, the CDR3 is TGTGCCACCGAGGGCCCCACCGGGGAGCTGTTTTTT. This rearrangement joins TRBV6-5 to TRBJ2-2, with a weak D call TRBD2 (5 bases). The germline V gene encodes CDR1 MNHEY and CDR2 SVGAGI. The CDR3 has 12 amino acids. Trimming shortened V by 10 bases and J by 4 bases, and 10 bases separated the two germline ends.

This clonotype occurred many times. The V and J genes are TRBV18 and TRBJ1-5; possible D gene TRBD1, 5 bases. Trimming removed 6 bases at V and 2 bases at J, with 17 bases between. Germline CDR1 reads KGHSH; CDR2 reads LQKENI. The CDR3 extends over 16 amino acids. CDR3 amino acids: CASSPKGPGGNQPQHF. The CDR3 nucleotides read TGTGCCAGCTCTCCAAAGGGGCCTGGGGGCAATCAGCCCCAGCATTTT.

There are many counts of this clonotype. The chain carries TRBV7-9 and TRBJ1-1; D may be TRBD1 (6 bases). This CDR3 region has 15 residues. Germline V lookup: CDR1 SEHNR, CDR2 FQNEAQ (reference sequence). Between the trimmed V and J ends, which lost 5 bases and 4 bases, there was a span of 17 bases. CDR3 sequence reads: CASSPQGRGATEAFF. CDR3 DNA: TGTGCCAGCAGCCCTCAGGGGAGGGGCGCCACTGAAGCTTTCTTT.

The chain links TRBV28 to TRBJ1-1; weak D call: TRBD1 (5 bases). The V gene lost 5 bases and the J gene lost 2 bases, with 18 bases spanning the gap. This CDR3 contains 16 residues. Germline loops: CDR1 MDHEN, CDR2 SYDVKM. This chain's CDR3 is CASSPLSGTLNTEAFF. The DNA for the CDR3 is TGTGCCAGCAGTCCCTTGTCCGGGACCCTAAACACTGAAGCTTTCTTT.

Many counts were recorded for this clonotype. Sequence at one end of the junction differs from germline and may be a read error. The gene calls are TRBV5-1 and TRBJ2-2; D uncertain. CDR1 and CDR2 (germline): SGHRS, YFSETQ. The CDR3 loop spans 13 amino acids. The CDR3 sequence: CASSPPNTGELFF. DNA for the CDR3: TGTGCCAGCAGCCCCCCGAACACCGGGGAGCTGTTTTTT. Filled out from reference TRBV5-1 and TRBJ2-2, the complete variable domain reads KAGVTQTPRYLIKTRGQQVTLSCSPISGHRSVSWYQQTPGQGLQFLFEYFSETQRNKGNFPGRFSGRQFSNSRSEMNVSTLELGDSALYLCASSPPNTGELFFGEGSRLTVL.

This clonotype has a count of ten or more. This chain joins TRBV5-4 and TRBJ2-7; 7 nucleotides match TRBD2. The CDR3 is 14 amino acids. Germline CDR1 reads SGHNT; CDR2 reads YYREEE (reference sequence). The junction had 9 bases not matched to a gene; V was cut back by 7 bases and J by 2 bases. The CDR3 coding sequence is TGTGCCAGCGCCCAAGGGACTATACCCTACGAGCAGTACTTC. Translating it yields CASAQGTIPYEQYF.

The chain employs TRBV10-3 and TRBJ1-2, with 8 bases aligning to TRBD1. The germline V gene encodes CDR1 ENHRY and CDR2 SYGVKD. J gave up 6 bases and V 2 bases, and 11 bases lay outside the gene matches. The CDR3 totals 16 residues. The CDR3 region is CAISEMGNRGRNGYTF. CDR3 in DNA: TGTGCCATCAGTGAGATGGGGAACAGGGGGAGAAATGGCTACACCTTC.

This clonotype was observed many times. V and J are TRBV6-5 and TRBJ2-7; 7 nucleotides match TRBD2. Trimming removed 5 bases from V and 3 bases from J; junction bases left unmatched: 7. Germline-derived CDR1 and CDR2 are MNHEY and SVGAGI. CDR3 length: 14 amino acids. Written as DNA, the CDR3 is TGTGCCAGCAGTCCGGGACTAATCCACTACGAGCAGTACTTC. The encoded protein is CASSPGLIHYEQYF.

This clonotype has a count of ten or more. The chain has TRBV2 and TRBJ1-6; D gene uncertain. The CDR3 loop spans 16 amino acids. Germline-derived CDR1 and CDR2 are SNHLY and FYNNEI. Trimming pared 4 bases from V and 4 bases from J, leaving 14 bases between. As DNA, the CDR3 is TGTGCCAGCAGTGCCAACCTCATTTTGTATAATTCACCCCTCCACTTT. This gives the protein CASSANLILYNSPLHF.

This clonotype was detected many times. In DNA form, the CDR3 reads TGCAGTGCTGGGATCACAGGGGCTCGTACCAATGAGCAGTTCTTC. Translating it yields CSAGITGARTNEQFF. The J gene is TRBJ2-1, the V gene TRBV20-1; 7 bases match TRBD1. The CDR3 has 15 amino acids. J was trimmed by 6 bases and V by 5 bases; bases with no gene match: 13. Germline lookup yields CDR1 DFQATT and CDR2 SNEGSKA (reference sequence).

In this sample, this clonotype turned up many times. The DNA is omitted, as the CDR3 cannot be located on it reliably, and the CDR3 follows TCRdb's listing. This sequence joins TRBV6-4 and TRBJ1-6; the D call of TRBD1 is as the table states it, not checked on the DNA. Including both end residues, the CDR3 is 15 amino acids long. CDR1 is MRHNA and CDR2 is SNTAGT in the germline V gene. CDR3 sequence reads: CASSSSTLRDSPLHF.

This clonotype was detected ten times or more. The chain combines TRBV7-9 with TRBJ2-1, with no clear D. The V and J ends lost 5 bases and 6 bases respectively, with 8 bases between them. CDR1 and CDR2 from the germline V gene are SEHNR and FQNEAQ (reference sequence). The CDR3 runs to 12 residues. The CDR3 nucleotides are TGTGCCAGCAGCCTTAGGGCCAATGAGCAGTTCTTC. Protein: CASSLRANEQFF.

This clonotype was seen many times. V usage is TRBV4-2 and J usage is TRBJ2-7, with a tentative D call TRBD1 (5 bases). Germline CDR1 LGHNA, CDR2 YNFKEQ. The germline V and J ends were trimmed by 2 bases and 2 bases, with 7 bases remaining between them. The CDR3 has 13 residues. The CDR3: CASSQIGAYEQYF. The CDR3 nucleotides are TGTGCCAGCAGCCAAATAGGGGCCTACGAGCAGTACTTC.

To note about this clonotype: It is likely a read error: a sequence one base away is far more abundant. This sequence joins TRBV10-2 and TRBJ2-7; TRBD1 is a possible D gene (5 bases). The germline gives CDR1 WSHSY, CDR2 SAAADI. The CDR3 runs 17 residues. With 3 bases removed from V and 7 bases from J, the gap between germline ends came to 25 bases. CDR3 nucleotides: TGCGCCAGCAGTGAATCCCGACAGTCCTCAAACTACAATGAGCAGTACTTC. Translating it yields CASSESRQSSNYNEQYF.

In its sample, this clonotype was seen many times. The V call is TRBV30, the J call TRBJ2-7; 15 nucleotides line up with TRBD2. Per the germline V gene, CDR1 is GTSNPN and CDR2 is SVGIG (reference sequence). After removal of 4 bases from V and 4 bases from J, the junction contained 11 bases not matched to a gene. The CDR3 has 17 amino acids. In nucleotides, the CDR3 is TGTGCCTGGACCAATAAGGGGACTAGCGGGAGGTGGTACGAGCAGTACTTC. It is translated as CAWTNKGTSGRWYEQYF.

There are many counts of this clonotype. The CDR3 bases are TGTGCCAGCAGCTTTGGGTTTAGCACAGATACGCAGTATTTT. Protein sequence: CASSFGFSTDTQYF. V usage is TRBV11-2 and J usage is TRBJ2-3; D not certain. The CDR3 has 14 amino acids. V lost 3 bases and J 0 bases, leaving 7 bases between the germline ends. The germline V gene encodes CDR1 SGHAT and CDR2 FQNNGV.

This clonotype was detected ten times or more. The V and J genes are TRBV7-3 and TRBJ2-1, with 8 bases that match TRBD1. The CDR3 runs 15 residues. V lost 5 bases and J lost 8; bases outside the gene matches: 11. CDR1 and CDR2 (germline): SGHTA, FQGTGA. As DNA, the CDR3 is TGTGCCAGCAGCCCTACAGGGGGAGGCTTCGATGAGCAGTTCTTC. Its translation is CASSPTGGGFDEQFF. Combining the CDR3 with reference TRBV7-3 and TRBJ2-1 gives the whole variable domain GAGVSQTPSNKVTEKGKYVELRCDPISGHTALYWYRQSLGQGPEFLIYFQGTGAADDSGLPNDRFFAVRPEGSVSTLKIQRTERGDSAVYLCASSPTGGGFDEQFFGPGTRLTVL.

This clonotype came up a few times. J is TRBJ2-3 and V is TRBV7-3; tentatively, D is TRBD1 (5 bases). The ends were cut back, 5 bases at V and 0 bases at J, with 18 bases in the middle. The CDR3 spans 17 residues. Germline V gene lookup returns CDR1 SGHTA and CDR2 FQGTGA. This CDR3 is CASSRATGVKSTDTQYF. The CDR3 nucleotides are TGTGCCAGCAGCAGAGCTACAGGCGTTAAGAGCACAGATACGCAGTATTTT. Together with reference TRBV7-3 and TRBJ2-3, the CDR3 gives the full variable domain: GAGVSQTPSNKVTEKGKYVELRCDPISGHTALYWYRQSLGQGPEFLIYFQGTGAADDSGLPNDRFFAVRPEGSVSTLKIQRTERGDSAVYLCASSRATGVKSTDTQYFGPGTRLTVL.

This clonotype was seen many times. The rearrangement uses TRBV25-1 and TRBJ2-2; 8 bases fit TRBD2. V shed 7 bases, J shed 5 bases, and the junction held 6 bases outside the gene matches. Germline loops: CDR1 MGHDK, CDR2 SYGVNS. The CDR3 consists of 14 residues. The chain's CDR3 is CASTLAGGTGELFF. The CDR3 DNA sequence: TGTGCCAGCACTCTAGCGGGCGGGACCGGGGAGCTGTTTTTT.

This clonotype appeared many times. This chain joins TRBV29-1 and TRBJ2-1, with a possible D match to TRBD2 (6 bases). Germline V gives CDR1 SQVTM, CDR2 ANQGSEA. V was pared by 6 bases and J by 3 bases, with 15 bases between. The CDR3 loop spans 14 amino acids. The CDR3 region is CSVLGLENYNEQFF. The CDR3 DNA reads as TGCAGCGTACTGGGACTTGAGAACTACAATGAGCAGTTCTTC.

This clonotype was found many times. The V and J genes are TRBV7-9 and TRBJ2-2; the D gene is possibly TRBD2 (7 bases). CDR3 length equals 15 residues. V lost 7 bases, J lost 4 bases, and 16 bases lay in between. Germline CDR1 and CDR2: SEHNR and FQNEAQ (reference sequence). In DNA form, the CDR3 reads TGTGCCAGCACCCTTGGGGGGGCCGGCACCGGGGAGCTGTTTTTT. Protein: CASTLGGAGTGELFF.

This clonotype appeared many times. This sequence joins TRBV7-2 and TRBJ2-1, with a weak D call TRBD2 (5 bases). Looked up from germline, CDR1 is SGHTA and CDR2 is FQGNSA. The CDR3 loop spans 15 amino acids. V was cut by 2 bases and J by 7 bases, with 15 bases left in between. The DNA of the CDR3 is TGTGCCAGCAGCTTACAGAGGGATTTGTTTAATGAGCAGTTCTTC. It translates to CASSLQRDLFNEQFF.

There are a few counts of this clonotype. The chain joins TRBV9 to TRBJ2-7, with 7 bases fitting TRBD2. This CDR3 is built from 15 residues. Per germline, CDR1 SGDLS and CDR2 YYNGEE. V was pared by 2 bases and J by 3 bases, with 8 bases of the junction left unmatched. Here the CDR3 DNA reads TGTGCCAGCAGCGTCACGGGACTATCCGACTACGAGCAGTACTTC. Residues: CASSVTGLSDYEQYF.

This clonotype appeared many times. The genes are TRBV7-2 and TRBJ1-1; maybe TRBD1 (6 bases). The CDR3 is 14 amino acids. Deletions cut 4 bases from V and 1 base from J, with 10 bases between. Germline V gene lookup returns CDR1 SGHTA and CDR2 FQGNSA. The CDR3 nucleotides read TGTGCCAGCAGCTCCCAGGGGCGGAACACTGAAGCTTTCTTT. As protein: CASSSQGRNTEAFF.

This clonotype was recorded many times. The V gene is TRBV4-2, the J gene TRBJ2-3; a possible D gene is TRBD1 (5 bases). V was pared by 0 bases and J by 2 bases, with 9 bases between. Germline V gene lookup returns CDR1 LGHNA and CDR2 YNFKEQ. The CDR3 contains 15 residues. CDR3 amino acids: CASSQEGRITDTQYF. CDR3 in DNA: TGTGCCAGCAGCCAAGAGGGGCGGATCACAGATACGCAGTATTTT.

The gene calls are TRBV19 and TRBJ1-6; D is unresolved. From germline, CDR1 is LNHDA and CDR2 SQIVND (reference sequence). The V and J ends lost 5 bases and 5 bases respectively, with 10 bases between them. CDR3 length equals 14 residues. DNA for the CDR3: TGTGCCAGTAGTTTCGCGACTGATAATTCACCCCTCCACTTT. Its translation: CASSFATDNSPLHF. Complete variable domain (other parts from reference TRBV19 and TRBJ1-6): DGGITQSPKYLFRKEGQNVTLSCEQNLNHDAMYWYRQDPGQGLRLIYYSQIVNDFQKGDIAEGYSVSREKKESFPLTVTSAQKNPTAFYLCASSFATDNSPLHFGNGTRLTVT.

Many counts were recorded for this clonotype. The rearrangement uses TRBV27 and TRBJ2-7; 9 bases agree with TRBD2. Losses at the gene ends were 2 bases for V and 9 bases for J; bases not matched to a gene: 5. CDR1 and CDR2 from the germline V gene are MNHEY and SMNVEV (reference sequence). The CDR3 is 13 residues long. CDR3 bases: TGTGCCAGCAGTTTAATAGCGGGAGAGCTGCAGTACTTC. Translation: CASSLIAGELQYF.

This clonotype has ten or more counts. The chain employs TRBV21-1 and TRBJ2-1; the D call TRBD2 from the table was never checked on the DNA. TRBV21-1 is reported as a pseudogene. This CDR3 contains 18 residues. For the CDR3, the DNA is TGTGCCAGCAGCGCGAAGGGGCGGGAGGGATATCTGCCGAATGAGCAGTTCTTC. Its translation is CASSAKGREGYLPNEQFF.